The 10 T cell receptor beta chains given below trace back to one sample, sequenced in a study of CD8 T cells in ankylosing spondylitis. Study-level findings and limits: Within ankylosing spondylitis blood, a TCR beta motif made up of seven to nine highly homologous variants appeared to be characteristic.

No antigen has been assigned to these receptors. TCRdb re-called the 5' RACE reads with MiXCR, one entry per CDR3 protein. The sample lists about 340,000 distinct CDR3 sequences; approximately 8% were seen once. What was sequenced was blood, either unsorted or a sorted T cell fraction (not recorded which). These receptors came from a male donor with ankylosing spondylitis.

This clonotype was found many times. The J gene is TRBJ1-5, the V gene TRBV6-2 or TRBV6-3; D gene uncertain. There are 14 residues in the CDR3. Germline lookup yields CDR1 MNHEY and CDR2 SVGEGT. V was pared by 7 bases and J by 0 bases, with 10 bases between. CDR3 sequence: CASMVGISNQPQHF. CDR3 in DNA: TGTGCCAGCATGGTGGGGATTAGCAATCAGCCCCAGCATTTT.

V usage is TRBV4-1 and J usage is TRBJ2-5; D might be TRBD2 (6 bases). Germline V lookup: CDR1 MGHRA, CDR2 YSYEKL. Between the trimmed V and J ends, which lost 3 bases and 5 bases, there was a span of 13 bases. The CDR3 spans 14 residues. CDR3 nucleotides: TGCGCCAGCAGCCAGGGGGAGGTCTGGGAGACCCAGTACTTC. As protein: CASSQGEVWETQYF.

This chain joins TRBV20-1 and TRBJ1-3; 9 bases agree with TRBD1. The length of the CDR3 is 13 residues. The germline CDR1 and CDR2 sequences are DFQATT and SNEGSKA (reference sequence). With 3 bases clipped from V and 5 bases from J, the junction kept 2 bases outside the gene matches. CDR3 sequence: CSARTGGRNTIYF. The DNA for the CDR3 is TGCAGTGCTAGGACAGGGGGAAGAAACACCATATATTTT.

V usage is TRBV7-9 and J usage is TRBJ1-2; D remains unclear. CDR1 is SEHNR and CDR2 is FQNEAQ in the germline V gene (reference sequence). The CDR3 has 13 residues. The V end lost 1 base, the J end lost 14 bases, and 17 bases lay between the germline ends. This chain's CDR3 is CASSLGIRYGLTF. The CDR3 coding sequence is TGTGCCAGCAGCTTAGGTATCCGATATGGACTTACCTTC.

Many counts were recorded for this clonotype. The chain couples TRBV29-1 to TRBJ1-1; D perhaps matches TRBD1 (6 bases). Between the trimmed V and J ends, which lost 7 bases and 1 base, there was a span of 13 bases. The CDR3 spans 13 residues. Germline V lookup: CDR1 SQVTM, CDR2 ANQGSEA. CDR3 in amino acids: CSALRGANTEAFF. For the CDR3, the DNA is TGCAGCGCCCTAAGGGGGGCGAACACTGAAGCTTTCTTT.

This clonotype showed up just a few times. The V call is TRBV7-2, the J call TRBJ2-1; 12 nucleotides agree with TRBD2. From germline, CDR1 is SGHTA and CDR2 FQGNSA. The trim removed 4 bases at V and 10 bases at J, leaving 8 bases unmatched. The CDR3 runs 15 residues. CDR3 sequence reads: CASSSQLAGGYEQFF. DNA for the CDR3: TGTGCCAGCAGCTCACAACTAGCGGGAGGTTACGAGCAGTTCTTC.

In this sample, this clonotype turned up a few times. The rearrangement joins TRBV12-3 or TRBV12-4 to TRBJ2-5, with TRBD1 as a possible D gene (5 bases). CDR3 size: 16 residues. Trimming pared 2 bases from V and 2 bases from J, leaving 15 bases between. DNA for the CDR3: TGTGCCAGCAGTTTATACGGACAAAAAACGCAAGAGACCCAGTACTTC. Translation gives CASSLYGQKTQETQYF.

This clonotype was detected ten times or more. The V gene is TRBV29-1, the J gene TRBJ1-6; tentative D call: TRBD1 (6 bases). Trimming stripped 4 bases from V and 7 bases from J, with 17 bases between. Per the germline V gene, CDR1 is SQVTM and CDR2 is ANQGSEA. CDR3 length equals 15 residues. DNA of the CDR3: TGCAGCGTTGCTGTAGCTGGAGGGGGAAATTCACCCCTCCACTTT. The encoded protein is CSVAVAGGGNSPLHF. The full variable domain, completed using reference TRBV29-1 and TRBJ1-6, is SAVISQKPSRDICQRGTSLTIQCQVDSQVTMMFWYRQQPGQSLTLIATANQGSEATYESGFVIDKFPISRPNLTFSTLTVSNMSPEDSSIYLCSVAVAGGGNSPLHFGNGTRLTVT.

The sample holds a few counts of this clonotype. DNA for the CDR3: TGTGCCAGCAGGACACTAGCGTCCAATGAGCAGTTCTTC. This translates into CASRTLASNEQFF. The V gene is TRBV7-9, the J gene TRBJ2-1; 7 bases agree with TRBD2. The CDR3 spans 13 residues. From germline, CDR1 is SEHNR and CDR2 FQNEAQ (reference sequence). The V segment lost 6 bases and the J segment 6 bases; nucleotides outside the gene matches: 5.

This clonotype was counted ten times or more. The chain joins TRBV28 to TRBJ2-7; no reliable D call. Per the germline V gene, CDR1 is MDHEN and CDR2 is SYDVKM. This CDR3 is built from 14 residues. Between the trimmed V and J ends, which lost 3 bases and 2 bases, there was a span of 11 bases. CDR3 nucleotide sequence: TGTGCCAGCAGTTTGACGGGTTATCCCTACGAGCAGTACTTC. Its protein is CASSLTGYPYEQYF.